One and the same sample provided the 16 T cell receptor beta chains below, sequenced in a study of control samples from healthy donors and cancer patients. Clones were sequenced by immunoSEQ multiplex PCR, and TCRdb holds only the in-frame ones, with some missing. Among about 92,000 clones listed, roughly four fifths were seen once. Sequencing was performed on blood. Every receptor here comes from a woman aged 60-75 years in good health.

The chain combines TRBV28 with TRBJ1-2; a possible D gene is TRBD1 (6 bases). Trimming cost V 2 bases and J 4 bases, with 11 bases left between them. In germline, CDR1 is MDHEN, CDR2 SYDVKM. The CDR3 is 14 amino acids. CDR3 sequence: CASSLPYRVYGYTF. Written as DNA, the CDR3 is TGTGCCAGCAGTTTACCCTACAGGGTCTATGGCTACACCTTC.

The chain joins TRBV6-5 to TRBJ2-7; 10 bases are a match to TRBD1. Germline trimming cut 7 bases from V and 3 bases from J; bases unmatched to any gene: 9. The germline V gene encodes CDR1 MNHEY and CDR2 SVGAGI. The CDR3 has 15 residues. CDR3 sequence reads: CASIRKGQGFYEQYF. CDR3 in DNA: TGTGCCAGCATCAGAAAGGGACAGGGGTTCTACGAGCAGTACTTC.

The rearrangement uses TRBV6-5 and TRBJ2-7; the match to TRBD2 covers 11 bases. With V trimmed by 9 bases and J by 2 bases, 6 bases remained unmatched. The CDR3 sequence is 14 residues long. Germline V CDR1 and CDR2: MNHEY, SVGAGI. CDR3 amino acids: CASSGTSGTYEQYF. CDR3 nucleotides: TGTGCCAGTTCCGGGACTAGCGGAACCTACGAGCAGTACTTC.

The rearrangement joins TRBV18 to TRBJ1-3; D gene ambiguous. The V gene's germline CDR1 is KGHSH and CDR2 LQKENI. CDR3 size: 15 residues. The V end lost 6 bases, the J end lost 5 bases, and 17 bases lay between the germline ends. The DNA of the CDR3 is TGTGCCAGCTCCCGACCCTCATCGGAGCGAAACACCATATATTTT. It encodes CASSRPSSERNTIYF.

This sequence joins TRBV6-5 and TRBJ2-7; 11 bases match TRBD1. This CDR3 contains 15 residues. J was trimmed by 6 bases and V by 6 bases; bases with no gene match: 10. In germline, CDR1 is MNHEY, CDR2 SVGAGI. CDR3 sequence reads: CASSYRDRGAFEQYF. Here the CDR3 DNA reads TGTGCCAGCAGCTACCGGGACAGGGGGGCTTTCGAGCAGTACTTC.

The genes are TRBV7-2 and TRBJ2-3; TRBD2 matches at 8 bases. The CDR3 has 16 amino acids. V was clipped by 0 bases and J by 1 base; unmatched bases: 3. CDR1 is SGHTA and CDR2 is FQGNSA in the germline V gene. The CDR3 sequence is CASSLAGGGGTDTQYF. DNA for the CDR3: TGTGCCAGCAGCTTAGCCGGGGGGGGTGGCACAGATACGCAGTATTTT.

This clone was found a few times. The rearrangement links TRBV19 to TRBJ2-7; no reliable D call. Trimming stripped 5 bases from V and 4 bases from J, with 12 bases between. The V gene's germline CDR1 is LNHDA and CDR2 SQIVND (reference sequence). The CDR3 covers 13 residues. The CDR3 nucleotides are TGTGCCAGTAGTCCGTCCCCGCTTTACGAGCAGTACTTC. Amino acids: CASSPSPLYEQYF.

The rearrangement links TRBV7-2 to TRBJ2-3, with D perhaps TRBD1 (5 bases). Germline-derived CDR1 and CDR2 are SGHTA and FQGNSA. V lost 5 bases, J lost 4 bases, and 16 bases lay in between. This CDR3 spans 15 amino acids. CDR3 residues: CASSPRQGFADTQYF. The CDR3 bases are TGTGCCAGCAGCCCCCGGCAGGGTTTCGCAGATACGCAGTATTTT.

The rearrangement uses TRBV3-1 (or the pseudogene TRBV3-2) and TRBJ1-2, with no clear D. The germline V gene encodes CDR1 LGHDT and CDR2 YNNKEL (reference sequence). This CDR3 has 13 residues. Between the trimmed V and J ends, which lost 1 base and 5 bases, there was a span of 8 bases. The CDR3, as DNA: TGTGCCAGCAGCCAAGTGGACCTTTATGGCTACACCTTC. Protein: CASSQVDLYGYTF.

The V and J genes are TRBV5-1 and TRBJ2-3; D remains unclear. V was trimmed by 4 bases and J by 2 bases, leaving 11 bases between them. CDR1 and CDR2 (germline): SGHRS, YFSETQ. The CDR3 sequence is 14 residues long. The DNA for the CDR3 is TGCGCCAGCAGCGCACACCAACCCACAGATACGCAGTATTTT. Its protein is CASSAHQPTDTQYF.

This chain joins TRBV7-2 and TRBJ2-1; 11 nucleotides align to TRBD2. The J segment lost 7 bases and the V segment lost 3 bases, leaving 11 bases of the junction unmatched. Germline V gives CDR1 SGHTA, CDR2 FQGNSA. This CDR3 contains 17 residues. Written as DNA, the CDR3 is TGTGCCAGCAGCTTTAGGTCGTTAGCGGGGGGGCCTAATGAGCAGTTCTTC. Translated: CASSFRSLAGGPNEQFF.

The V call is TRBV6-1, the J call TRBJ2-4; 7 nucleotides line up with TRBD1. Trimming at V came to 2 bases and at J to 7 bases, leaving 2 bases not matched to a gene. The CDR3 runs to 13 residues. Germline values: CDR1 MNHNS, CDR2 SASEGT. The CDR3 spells CASSEKQGNIQYF. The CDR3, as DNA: TGTGCCAGCAGTGAAAAACAGGGGAACATTCAGTACTTC.

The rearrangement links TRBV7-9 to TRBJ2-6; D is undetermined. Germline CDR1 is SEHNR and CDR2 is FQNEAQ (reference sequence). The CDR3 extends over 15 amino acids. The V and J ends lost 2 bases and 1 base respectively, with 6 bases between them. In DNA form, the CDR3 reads TGTGCCAGCAGCTTATATGGGTCTGGGGCCAACGTCCTGACTTTC. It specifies CASSLYGSGANVLTF.

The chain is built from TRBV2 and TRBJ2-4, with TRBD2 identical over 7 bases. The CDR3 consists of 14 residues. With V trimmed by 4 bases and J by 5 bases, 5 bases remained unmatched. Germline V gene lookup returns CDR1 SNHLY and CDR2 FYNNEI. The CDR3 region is CASSGLGGENIQYF. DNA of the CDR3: TGTGCCAGCAGTGGCTTGGGGGGGGAAAACATTCAGTACTTC.

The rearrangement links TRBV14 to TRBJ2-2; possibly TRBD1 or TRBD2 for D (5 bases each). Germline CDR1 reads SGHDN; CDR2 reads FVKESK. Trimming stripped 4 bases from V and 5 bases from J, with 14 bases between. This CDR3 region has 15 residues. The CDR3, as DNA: TGTGCCAGCAGCCCTCTTGGGGGTGTGACCGGGGAGCTGTTTTTT. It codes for CASSPLGGVTGELFF.

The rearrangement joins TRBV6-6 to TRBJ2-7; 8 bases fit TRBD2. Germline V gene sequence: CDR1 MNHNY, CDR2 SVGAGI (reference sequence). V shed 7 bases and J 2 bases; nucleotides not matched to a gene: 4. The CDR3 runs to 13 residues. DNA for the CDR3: TGTGCCAGCACTCGCGGGGGGACCTACGAGCAGTACTTC. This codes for CASTRGGTYEQYF.